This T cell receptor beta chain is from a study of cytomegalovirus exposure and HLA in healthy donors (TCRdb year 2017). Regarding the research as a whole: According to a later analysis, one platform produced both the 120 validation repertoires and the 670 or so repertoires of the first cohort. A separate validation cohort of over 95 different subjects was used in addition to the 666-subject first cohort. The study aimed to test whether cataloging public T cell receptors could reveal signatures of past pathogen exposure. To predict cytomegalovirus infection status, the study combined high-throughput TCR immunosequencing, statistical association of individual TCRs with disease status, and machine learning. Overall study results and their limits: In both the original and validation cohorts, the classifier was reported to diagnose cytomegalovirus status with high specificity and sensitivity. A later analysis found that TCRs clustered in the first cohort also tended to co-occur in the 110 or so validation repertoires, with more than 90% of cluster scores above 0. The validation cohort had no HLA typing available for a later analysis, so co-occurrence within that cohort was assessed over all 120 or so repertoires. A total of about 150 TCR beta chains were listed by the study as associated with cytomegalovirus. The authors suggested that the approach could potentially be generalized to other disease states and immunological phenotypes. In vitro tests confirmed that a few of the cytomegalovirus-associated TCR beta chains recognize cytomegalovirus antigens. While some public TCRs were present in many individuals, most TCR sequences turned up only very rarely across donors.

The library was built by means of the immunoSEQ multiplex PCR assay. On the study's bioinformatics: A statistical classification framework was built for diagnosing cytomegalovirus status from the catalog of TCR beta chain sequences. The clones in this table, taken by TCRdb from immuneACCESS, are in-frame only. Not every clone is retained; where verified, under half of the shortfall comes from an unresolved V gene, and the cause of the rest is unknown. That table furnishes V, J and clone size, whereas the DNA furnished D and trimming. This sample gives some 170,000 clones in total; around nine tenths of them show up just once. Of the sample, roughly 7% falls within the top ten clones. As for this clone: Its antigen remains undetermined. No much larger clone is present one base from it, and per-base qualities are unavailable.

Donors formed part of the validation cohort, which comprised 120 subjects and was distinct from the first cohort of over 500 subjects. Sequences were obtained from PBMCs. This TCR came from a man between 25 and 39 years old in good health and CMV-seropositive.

The CDR3 region: CASSRDLNSEQFF. In nucleotide form, the sequence is TGTGCCAGCAGCCGTGACCTTAACAGTGAGCAGTTCTTC. In this chain, TRBV14 is recombined with TRBJ2-1, with an unclear D gene assignment. In the germline V gene, CDR1 corresponds to SGHDN and CDR2 to FVKESK. V and J lose 4 bases and 9 bases, and a span of 13 bases separates them. Reading from cysteine to phenylalanine, the CDR3 counts 13 amino acids. The sequence is cut down to CDR3 DNA, 39 bases in frame from base 1.